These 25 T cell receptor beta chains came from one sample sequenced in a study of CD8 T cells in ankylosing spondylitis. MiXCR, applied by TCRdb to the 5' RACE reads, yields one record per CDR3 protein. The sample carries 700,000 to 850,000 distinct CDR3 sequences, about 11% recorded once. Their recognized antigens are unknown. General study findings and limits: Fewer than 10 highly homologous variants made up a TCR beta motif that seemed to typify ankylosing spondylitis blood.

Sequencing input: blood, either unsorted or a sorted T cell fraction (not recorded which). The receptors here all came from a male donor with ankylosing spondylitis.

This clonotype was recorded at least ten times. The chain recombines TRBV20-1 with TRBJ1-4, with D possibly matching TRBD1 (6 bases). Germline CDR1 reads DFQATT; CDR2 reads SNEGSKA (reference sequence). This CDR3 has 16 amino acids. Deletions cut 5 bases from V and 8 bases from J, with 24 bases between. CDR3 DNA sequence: TGCAGTGCTCGATCGGTGTTGACAGGCCCCAACGAAAAACTGTTTTTT. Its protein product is CSARSVLTGPNEKLFF.

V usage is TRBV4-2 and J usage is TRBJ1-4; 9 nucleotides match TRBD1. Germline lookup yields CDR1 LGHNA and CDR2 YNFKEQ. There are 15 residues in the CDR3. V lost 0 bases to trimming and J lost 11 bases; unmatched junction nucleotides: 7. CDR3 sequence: CASSQDWDRARKLFF. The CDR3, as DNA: TGTGCCAGCAGCCAAGATTGGGACAGGGCACGGAAACTGTTTTTT.

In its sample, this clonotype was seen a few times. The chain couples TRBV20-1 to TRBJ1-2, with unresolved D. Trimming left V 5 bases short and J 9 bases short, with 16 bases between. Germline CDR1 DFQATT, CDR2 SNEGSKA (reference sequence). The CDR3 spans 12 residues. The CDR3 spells CSAGFEFFRYTF. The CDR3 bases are TGCAGTGCTGGATTCGAGTTTTTTCGCTACACCTTC.

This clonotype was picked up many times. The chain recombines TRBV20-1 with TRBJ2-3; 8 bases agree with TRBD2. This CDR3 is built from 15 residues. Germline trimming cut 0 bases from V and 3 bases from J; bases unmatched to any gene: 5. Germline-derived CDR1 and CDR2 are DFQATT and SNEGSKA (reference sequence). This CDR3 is CSARDREGWTDTQYF. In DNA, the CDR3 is TGCAGTGCTAGAGATCGGGAGGGGTGGACAGATACGCAGTATTTT.

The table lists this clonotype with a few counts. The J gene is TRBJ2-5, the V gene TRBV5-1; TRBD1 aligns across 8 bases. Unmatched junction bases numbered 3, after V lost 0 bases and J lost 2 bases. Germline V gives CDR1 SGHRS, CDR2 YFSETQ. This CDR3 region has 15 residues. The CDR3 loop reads CASSLGDRPQETQYF. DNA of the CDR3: TGCGCCAGCAGCTTGGGGGACAGGCCACAAGAGACCCAGTACTTC.

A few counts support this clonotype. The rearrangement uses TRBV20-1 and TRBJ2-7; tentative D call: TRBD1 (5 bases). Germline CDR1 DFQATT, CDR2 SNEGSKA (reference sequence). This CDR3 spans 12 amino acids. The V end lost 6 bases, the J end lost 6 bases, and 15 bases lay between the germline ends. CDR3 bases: TGCAGTGCCGTCGACTGGCAGGGCGAGCAGTACTTC. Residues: CSAVDWQGEQYF.

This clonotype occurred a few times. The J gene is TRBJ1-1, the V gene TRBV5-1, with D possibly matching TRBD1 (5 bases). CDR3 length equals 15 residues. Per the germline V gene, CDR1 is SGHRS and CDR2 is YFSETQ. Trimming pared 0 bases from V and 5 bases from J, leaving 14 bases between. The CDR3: CASSLEAGSRTEAFF. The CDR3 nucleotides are TGCGCCAGCAGCTTGGAGGCAGGGAGTAGGACTGAAGCTTTCTTT.

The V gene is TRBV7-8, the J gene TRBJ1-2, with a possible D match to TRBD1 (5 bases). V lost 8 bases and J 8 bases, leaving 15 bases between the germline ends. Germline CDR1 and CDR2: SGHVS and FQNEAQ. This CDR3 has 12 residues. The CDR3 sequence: CASGGTHGGYTF. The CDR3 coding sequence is TGTGCCAGCGGAGGGACCCACGGGGGCTACACCTTC.

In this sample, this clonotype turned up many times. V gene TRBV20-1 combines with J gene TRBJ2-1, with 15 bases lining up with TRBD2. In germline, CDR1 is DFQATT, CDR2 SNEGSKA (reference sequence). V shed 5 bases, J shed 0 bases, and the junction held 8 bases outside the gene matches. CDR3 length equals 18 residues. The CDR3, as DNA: TGCAGTGCTCATCGGACTAGCGGGAGGGCCATCTCCTACAATGAGCAGTTCTTC. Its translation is CSAHRTSGRAISYNEQFF.

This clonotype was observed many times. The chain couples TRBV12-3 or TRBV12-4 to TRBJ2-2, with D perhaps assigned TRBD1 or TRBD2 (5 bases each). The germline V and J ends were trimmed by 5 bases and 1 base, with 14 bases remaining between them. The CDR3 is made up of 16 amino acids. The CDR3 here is CASSRYRGENTGELFF. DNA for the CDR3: TGTGCCAGCAGTAGATATAGAGGGGAGAACACCGGGGAGCTGTTTTTT.

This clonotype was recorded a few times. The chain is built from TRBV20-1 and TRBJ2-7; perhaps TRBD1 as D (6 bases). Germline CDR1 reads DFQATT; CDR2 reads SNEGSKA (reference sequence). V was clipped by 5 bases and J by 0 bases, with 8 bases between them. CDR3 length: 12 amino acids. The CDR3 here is CSAGGSSYEQYF. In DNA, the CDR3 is TGCAGTGCTGGGGGCAGCTCCTACGAGCAGTACTTC.

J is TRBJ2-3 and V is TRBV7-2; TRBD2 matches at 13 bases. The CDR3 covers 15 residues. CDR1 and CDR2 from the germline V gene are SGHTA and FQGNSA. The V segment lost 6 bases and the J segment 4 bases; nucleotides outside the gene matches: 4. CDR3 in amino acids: CASRLAGGASDTQYF. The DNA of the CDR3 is TGTGCCAGCAGACTAGCGGGAGGGGCGTCAGATACGCAGTATTTT.

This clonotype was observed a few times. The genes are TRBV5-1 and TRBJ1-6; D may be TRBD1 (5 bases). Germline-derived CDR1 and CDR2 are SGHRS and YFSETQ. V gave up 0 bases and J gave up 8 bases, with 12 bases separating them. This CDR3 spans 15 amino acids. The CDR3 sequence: CASSLAGGADSPLHF. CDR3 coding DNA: TGCGCCAGCAGCTTGGCCGGCGGGGCGGATTCACCCCTCCACTTT.

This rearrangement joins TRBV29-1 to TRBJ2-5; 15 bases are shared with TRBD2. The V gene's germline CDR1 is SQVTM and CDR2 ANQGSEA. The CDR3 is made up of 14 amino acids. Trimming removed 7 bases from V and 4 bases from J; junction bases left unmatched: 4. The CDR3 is CSATGLAGGETQYF. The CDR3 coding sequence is TGCAGCGCCACGGGACTAGCGGGGGGAGAGACCCAGTACTTC.

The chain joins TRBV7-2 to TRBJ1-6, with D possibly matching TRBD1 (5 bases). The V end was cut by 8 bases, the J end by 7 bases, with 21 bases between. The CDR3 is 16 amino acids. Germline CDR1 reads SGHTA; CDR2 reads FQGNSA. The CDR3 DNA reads TGTGCCAGCGGACTAGGGGCAGGCCGACTAAATTCACCCCTCCACTTT. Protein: CASGLGAGRLNSPLHF.

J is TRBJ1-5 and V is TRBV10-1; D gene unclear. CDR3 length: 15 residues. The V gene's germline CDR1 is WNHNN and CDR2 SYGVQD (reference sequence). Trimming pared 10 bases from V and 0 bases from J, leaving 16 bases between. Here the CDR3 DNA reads TGCGCCATCCCGATATGTGGGTATAGCAATCAGCCCCAGCATTTT. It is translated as CAIPICGYSNQPQHF.

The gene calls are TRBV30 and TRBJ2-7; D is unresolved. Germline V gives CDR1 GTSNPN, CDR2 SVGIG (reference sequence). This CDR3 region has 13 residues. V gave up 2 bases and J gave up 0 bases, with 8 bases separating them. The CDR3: CAWSFWSSYEQYF. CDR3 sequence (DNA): TGTGCCTGGAGTTTTTGGTCCTCCTACGAGCAGTACTTC. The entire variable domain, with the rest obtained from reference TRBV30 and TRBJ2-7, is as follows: SQTIHQWPATLVQPVGSPLSLECTVEGTSNPNLYWYRQAAGRGLQLLFYSVGIGQISSEVPQNLSASRPQDRQFILSSKKLLLSDSGFYLCAWSFWSSYEQYFGPGTRLTVT.

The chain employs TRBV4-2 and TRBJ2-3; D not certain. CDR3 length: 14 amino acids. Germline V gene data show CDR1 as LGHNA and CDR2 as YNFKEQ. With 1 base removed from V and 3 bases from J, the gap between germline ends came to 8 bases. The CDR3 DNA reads TGTGCCAGCAGCCAAGGGTCTGATACAGATACGCAGTATTTT. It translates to CASSQGSDTDTQYF.

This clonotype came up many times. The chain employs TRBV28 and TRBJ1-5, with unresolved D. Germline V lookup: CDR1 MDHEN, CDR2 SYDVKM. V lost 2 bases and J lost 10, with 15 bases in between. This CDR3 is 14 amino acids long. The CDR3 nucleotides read TGTGCCAGCAGTTTAGGCCGGCACCTTCCCCCCCAGCATTTT. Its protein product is CASSLGRHLPPQHF.

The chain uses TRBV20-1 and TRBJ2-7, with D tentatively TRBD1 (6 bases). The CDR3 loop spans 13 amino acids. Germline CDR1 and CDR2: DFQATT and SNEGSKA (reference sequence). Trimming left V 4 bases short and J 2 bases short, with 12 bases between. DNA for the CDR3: TGCAGTGCTAAGAGACAGGAGACCTACGAGCAGTACTTC. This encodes CSAKRQETYEQYF.

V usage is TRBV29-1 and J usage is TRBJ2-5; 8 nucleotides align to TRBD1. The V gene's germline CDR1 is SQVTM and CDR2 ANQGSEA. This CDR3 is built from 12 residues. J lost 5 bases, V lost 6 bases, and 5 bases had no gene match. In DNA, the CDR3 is TGCAGCGTGCAGACAGGGGAGGAGACCCAGTACTTC. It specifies CSVQTGEETQYF.

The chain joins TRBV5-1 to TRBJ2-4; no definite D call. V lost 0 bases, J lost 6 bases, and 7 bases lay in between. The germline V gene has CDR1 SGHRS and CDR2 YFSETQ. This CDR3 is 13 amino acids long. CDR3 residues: CASSLETPNIQYF. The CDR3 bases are TGCGCCAGCAGCTTGGAAACCCCAAACATTCAGTACTTC.

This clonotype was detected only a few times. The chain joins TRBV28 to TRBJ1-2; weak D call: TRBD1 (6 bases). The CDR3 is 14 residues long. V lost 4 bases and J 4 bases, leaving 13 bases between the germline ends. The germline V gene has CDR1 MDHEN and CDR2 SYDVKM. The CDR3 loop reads CASSSLRTAYGYTF. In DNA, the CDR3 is TGTGCCAGCAGTTCCCTTCGGACAGCCTATGGCTACACCTTC.

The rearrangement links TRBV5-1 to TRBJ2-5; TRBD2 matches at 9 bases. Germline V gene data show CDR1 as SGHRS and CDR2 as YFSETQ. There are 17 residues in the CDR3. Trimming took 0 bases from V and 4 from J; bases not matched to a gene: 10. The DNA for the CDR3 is TGCGCCAGCAGCTTGGGTGGTAGCGGGAGAGCCGCAGAGACCCAGTACTTC. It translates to CASSLGGSGRAAETQYF.

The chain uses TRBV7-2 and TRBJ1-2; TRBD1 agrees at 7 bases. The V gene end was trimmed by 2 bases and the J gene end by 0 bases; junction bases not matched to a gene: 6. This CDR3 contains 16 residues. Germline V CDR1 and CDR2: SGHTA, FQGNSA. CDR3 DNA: TGTGCCAGCAGCTTAACAGGACAGGTAGCTAACTATGGCTACACCTTC. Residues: CASSLTGQVANYGYTF. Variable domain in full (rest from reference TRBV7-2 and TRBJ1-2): GAGVSQSPSNKVTEKGKDVELRCDPISGHTALYWYRQSLGQGLEFLIYFQGNSAPDKSGLPSDRFSAERTGGSVSTLTIQRTQQEDSAVYLCASSLTGQVANYGYTFGSGTRLTVV.